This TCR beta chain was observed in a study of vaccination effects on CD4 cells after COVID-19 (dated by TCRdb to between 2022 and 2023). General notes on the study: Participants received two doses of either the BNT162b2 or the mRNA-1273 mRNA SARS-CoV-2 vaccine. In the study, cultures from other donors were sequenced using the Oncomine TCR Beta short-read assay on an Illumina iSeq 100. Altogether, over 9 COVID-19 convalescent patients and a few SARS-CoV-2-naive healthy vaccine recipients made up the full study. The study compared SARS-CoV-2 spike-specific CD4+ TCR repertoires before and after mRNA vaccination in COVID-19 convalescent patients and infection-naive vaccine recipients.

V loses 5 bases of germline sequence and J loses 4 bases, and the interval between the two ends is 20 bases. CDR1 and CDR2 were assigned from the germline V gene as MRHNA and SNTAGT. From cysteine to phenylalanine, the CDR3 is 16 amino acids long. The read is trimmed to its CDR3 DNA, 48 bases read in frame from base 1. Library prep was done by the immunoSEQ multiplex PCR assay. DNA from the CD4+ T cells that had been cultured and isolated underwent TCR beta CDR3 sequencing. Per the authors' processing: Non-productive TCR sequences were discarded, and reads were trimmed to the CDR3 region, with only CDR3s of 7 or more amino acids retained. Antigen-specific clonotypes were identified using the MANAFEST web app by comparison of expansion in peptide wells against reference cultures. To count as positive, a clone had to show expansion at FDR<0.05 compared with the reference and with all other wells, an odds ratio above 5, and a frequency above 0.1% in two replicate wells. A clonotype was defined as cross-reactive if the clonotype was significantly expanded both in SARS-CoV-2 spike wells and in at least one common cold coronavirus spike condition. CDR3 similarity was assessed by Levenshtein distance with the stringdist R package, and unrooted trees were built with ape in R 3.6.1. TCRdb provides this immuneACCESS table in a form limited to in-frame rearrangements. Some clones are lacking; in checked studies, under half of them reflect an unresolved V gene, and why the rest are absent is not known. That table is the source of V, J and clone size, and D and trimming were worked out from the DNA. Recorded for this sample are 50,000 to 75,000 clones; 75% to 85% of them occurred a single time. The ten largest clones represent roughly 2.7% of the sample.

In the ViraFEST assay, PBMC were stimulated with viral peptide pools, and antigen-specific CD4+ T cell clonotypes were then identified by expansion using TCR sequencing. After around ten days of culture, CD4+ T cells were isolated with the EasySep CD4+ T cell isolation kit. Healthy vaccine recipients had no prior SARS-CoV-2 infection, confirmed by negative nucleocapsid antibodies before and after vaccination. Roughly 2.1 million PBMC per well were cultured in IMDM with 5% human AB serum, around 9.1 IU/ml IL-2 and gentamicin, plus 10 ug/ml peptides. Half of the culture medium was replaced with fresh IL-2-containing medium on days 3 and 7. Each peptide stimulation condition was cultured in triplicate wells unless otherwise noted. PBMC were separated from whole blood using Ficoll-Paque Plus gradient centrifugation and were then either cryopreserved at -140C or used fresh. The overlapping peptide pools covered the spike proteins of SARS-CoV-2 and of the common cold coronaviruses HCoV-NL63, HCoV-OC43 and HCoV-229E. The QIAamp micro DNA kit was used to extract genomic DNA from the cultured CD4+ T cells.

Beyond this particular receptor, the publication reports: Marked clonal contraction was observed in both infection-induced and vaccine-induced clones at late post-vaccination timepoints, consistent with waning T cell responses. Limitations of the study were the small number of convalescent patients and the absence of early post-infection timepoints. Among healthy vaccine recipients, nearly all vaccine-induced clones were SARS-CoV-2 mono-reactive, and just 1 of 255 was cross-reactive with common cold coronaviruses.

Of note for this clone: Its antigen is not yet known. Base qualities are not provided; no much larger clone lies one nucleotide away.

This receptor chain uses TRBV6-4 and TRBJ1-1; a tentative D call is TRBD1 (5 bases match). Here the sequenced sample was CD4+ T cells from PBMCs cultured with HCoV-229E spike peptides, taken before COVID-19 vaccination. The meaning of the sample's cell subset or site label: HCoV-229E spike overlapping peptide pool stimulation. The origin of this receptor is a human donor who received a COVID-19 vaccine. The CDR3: CASSKRSRGSLTEAFF. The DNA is TGTGCCAGCAGTAAGCGATCTAGGGGATCACTCACTGAAGCTTTCTTT.